The 14 T cell receptor beta chains in this list originate from one sample, sequenced in a study of T cell responses to AZD1222 COVID-19 vaccine. The table came from immunoSEQ multiplex PCR; TCRdb's copy has only in-frame clones and leaves some out. The table includes about 85,000 clones, about 90% detected once. The source material was peripheral blood, sampled on day 0 of MenACWY control vaccination. These receptors were taken from an adult in good health.

The genes are TRBV19 and TRBJ1-5; D unclear. CDR3 length equals 14 residues. V lost 1 base to trimming and J lost 7 bases, with 11 bases between them. Germline CDR1 LNHDA, CDR2 SQIVND (reference sequence). CDR3 DNA: TGTGCCAGTAGTATAGTGCGACTGGGACAGCCCCAGCATTTT. Its protein is CASSIVRLGQPQHF.

CDR3 in DNA: TGTGCCATCGAGACTAGCGGGGGAGCTAAGCCCTACGAGCAGTACTTC. Its translation: CAIETSGGAKPYEQYF. The chain has TRBV28 and TRBJ2-7, with 12 nucleotides matching TRBD2. Germline-derived CDR1 and CDR2 are MDHEN and SYDVKM. This CDR3 spans 16 amino acids. With V trimmed by 10 bases and J by 2 bases, 12 bases remained unmatched.

V gene TRBV19 combines with J gene TRBJ1-2, with D possibly being TRBD1 (5 bases). The germline gives CDR1 LNHDA, CDR2 SQIVND (reference sequence). This CDR3 contains 15 residues. Trimming removed 3 bases from V and 0 bases from J, with 11 bases in between. The CDR3 DNA sequence: TGTGCCAGTAGTATGAAGACAGATACTAACTATGGCTACACCTTC. It translates to CASSMKTDTNYGYTF.

V gene TRBV6-1 combines with J gene TRBJ1-3; D remains ambiguous. The V end lost 1 base, the J end lost 4 bases, and 20 bases lay between the germline ends. The CDR3 sequence is 18 residues long. CDR1 is MNHNS, CDR2 SASEGT, per germline. The CDR3 region has the DNA TGTGCCAGCAGTGAAGGAATAGGAGGGAGAATCACCGGAAACACCATATATTTT. As protein: CASSEGIGGRITGNTIYF.

This chain's CDR3 is CASSLLTGTASYNEQFF. The CDR3 region has the DNA TGTGCCAGCAGCTTACTCACCGGGACAGCTTCTTACAATGAGCAGTTCTTC. The rearrangement joins TRBV7-2 to TRBJ2-1, with TRBD1 matching over 7 bases. The V segment lost 2 bases and the J segment 4 bases; nucleotides outside the gene matches: 11. From germline, CDR1 is SGHTA and CDR2 FQGNSA. The CDR3 loop spans 17 amino acids.

J is TRBJ1-1 and V is TRBV6-2 or TRBV6-3; 9 nucleotides agree with TRBD1. The length of the CDR3 is 17 residues. Trimming took 2 bases from V and 2 from J; bases not matched to a gene: 9. Germline CDR1 MNHEY, CDR2 SVGEGT. The CDR3 here is CASSYGGTGRVNTEAFF. The CDR3 DNA sequence: TGTGCCAGCAGTTACGGGGGGACAGGGAGAGTTAACACTGAAGCTTTCTTT.

The chain joins TRBV6-2 or TRBV6-3 to TRBJ1-5, with 11 bases fitting TRBD1. Trimming cost V 4 bases and J 10 bases; bases outside gene matches: 6. Germline V gene sequence: CDR1 MNHEY, CDR2 SVGEGT. The CDR3 runs 14 residues. CDR3 amino acids: CASSWGQGEDPQHF. CDR3 in DNA: TGTGCCAGCAGTTGGGGACAGGGGGAGGATCCCCAGCATTTT.

V usage is TRBV7-2 and J usage is TRBJ2-5; 7 bases match TRBD1. This CDR3 contains 15 residues. The germline CDR1 and CDR2 sequences are SGHTA and FQGNSA. The V segment lost 7 bases and the J segment 5 bases; nucleotides outside the gene matches: 13. The CDR3 reads CASNTAVRGWETQYF. For the CDR3, the DNA is TGTGCCAGCAACACGGCCGTCAGGGGGTGGGAGACCCAGTACTTC.

The rearrangement links TRBV5-1 to TRBJ2-5, with 14 nucleotides matching TRBD2. From germline, CDR1 is SGHRS and CDR2 YFSETQ. V lost 4 bases and J lost 4; bases outside the gene matches: 3. The CDR3 runs to 15 residues. CDR3 amino acids: CASSPGLAGVETQYF. In nucleotides, the CDR3 is TGCGCCAGCAGCCCGGGACTAGCGGGGGTAGAGACCCAGTACTTC. The complete variable domain, with remaining parts taken from reference TRBV5-1 and TRBJ2-5, reads KAGVTQTPRYLIKTRGQQVTLSCSPISGHRSVSWYQQTPGQGLQFLFEYFSETQRNKGNFPGRFSGRQFSNSRSEMNVSTLELGDSALYLCASSPGLAGVETQYFGPGTRLLVL.

This clone has only a few counts. V usage is TRBV4-3 and J usage is TRBJ2-4, with D unresolved. The germline V gene encodes CDR1 LGHNA and CDR2 YSLEER. V lost 0 bases and J 0 bases, leaving 3 bases between the germline ends. This CDR3 spans 14 amino acids. CDR3 loop: CASSQELAKNIQYF. CDR3 in DNA: TGCGCCAGCAGCCAAGAGCTAGCCAAAAACATTCAGTACTTC.

This chain joins TRBV7-2 and TRBJ1-1; D gene ambiguous. The germline V gene has CDR1 SGHTA and CDR2 FQGNSA. The CDR3 runs to 14 residues. Trimming removed 4 bases from V and 2 bases from J, with 11 bases in between. In nucleotides, the CDR3 is TGTGCCAGCAGCTCCGGCTTGAGCAACACTGAAGCTTTCTTT. This codes for CASSSGLSNTEAFF. The entire variable domain, with the rest obtained from reference TRBV7-2 and TRBJ1-1, is as follows: GAGVSQSPSNKVTEKGKDVELRCDPISGHTALYWYRQSLGQGLEFLIYFQGNSAPDKSGLPSDRFSAERTGGSVSTLTIQRTQQEDSAVYLCASSSGLSNTEAFFGQGTRLTVV.

The V call is TRBV30, the J call TRBJ1-2; tentatively, D is TRBD1 (5 bases). CDR3 length equals 15 residues. The germline gives CDR1 GTSNPN, CDR2 SVGIG (reference sequence). V was trimmed by 4 bases and J by 4 bases, leaving 19 bases between them. CDR3 sequence reads: CAWKKNGGELYGYTF. The CDR3 nucleotides are TGTGCCTGGAAGAAAAACGGGGGGGAGCTCTATGGCTACACCTTC.

V usage is TRBV24-1 and J usage is TRBJ2-5, with D perhaps matching TRBD2 (5 bases). Looked up from germline, CDR1 is KGHDR and CDR2 is SFDVKD. The CDR3 runs 13 residues. Trimming pared 5 bases from V and 7 bases from J, leaving 13 bases between. In DNA form, the CDR3 reads TGTGCCACCAGTGGAGGGCAGTCCGCGACCCAGTACTTC. This gives the protein CATSGGQSATQYF.

This chain connects TRBV7-2 to TRBJ1-1; tentatively, D is TRBD1 (5 bases). V was cut by 2 bases and J by 1 base, with 8 bases left in between. CDR3 size: 14 residues. Per germline, CDR1 SGHTA and CDR2 FQGNSA. CDR3 residues: CASSLTGANTEAFF. DNA of the CDR3: TGTGCCAGCAGCTTAACCGGGGCGAACACTGAAGCTTTCTTT.